These T cell receptor beta chains were read from a single sample in a study of T cells in Graves' hyperthyroidism and ophthalmopathy. MiXCR was run by TCRdb on the multiplex PCR reads, yielding one entry per CDR3 protein. The sample shows about 640,000 distinct CDR3 sequences, roughly 46% of them seen only once. Sequencing was carried out using peripheral blood or thyroid tissue (not recorded which). The receptors derive from an adult man with Graves' disease, either hyperthyroidism or ophthalmopathy (not recorded which). Each CDR3 is given with its conserved first and last residue. Each record gives: V gene, J gene, D gene, clone size, CDR3 protein, CDR3 DNA. D genes are given only for firm matches. A row's size may be missing; if present it is once, few, many or a size class.

>TRBV15|TRBJ2-6|TRBD1|-
CATSRVLGTGISGANVLTF
TGTGCCACCAGCAGAGTGCTCGGGACAGGGATCTCTGGGGCCAACGTCCTGACTTTC
>TRBV7-2|TRBJ2-7|-|-
CASSSRRAYEQYF
TGTGCCAGCAGCTCCCGACGGGCCTACGAGCAGTACTTC
>TRBV5-1|TRBJ2-7|TRBD2|-
CAGSFGLAGRDEQYF
TGCGCCGGCAGCTTTGGACTAGCGGGAAGGGACGAGCAGTACTTC
>TRBV5-1|TRBJ2-7|-|few
CASSQDPIPNSEQYF
TGCGCCAGCAGCCAGGACCCTATACCGAACTCCGAGCAGTACTTC
>TRBV7-2|TRBJ2-5|-|many
CASSRPVQETQYF
TGTGCCAGCAGCCGCCCAGTCCAAGAGACCCAGTACTTC
>TRBV24-1|TRBJ1-5|TRBD1|-
CATSDPTGKQPQHF
TGTGCCACCAGTGACCCGACAGGGAAGCAGCCCCAGCATTTT
>TRBV29-1|TRBJ2-7|TRBD1|-
CSVGARDRVRHEQYF
TGCAGCGTTGGGGCGCGGGACAGGGTGCGCCACGAGCAGTACTTC
>TRBV24-1|TRBJ2-5|TRBD2|-
CATSDSGGGETQYF
TGTGCCACCAGTGACTCCGGGGGGGGTGAGACCCAGTACTTC
>TRBV29-1|TRBJ1-3|-|many
CSVEGSGNTIYF
TGCAGCGTTGAAGGCTCTGGAAACACCATATATTTT
>TRBV5-1|TRBJ2-7|-|-
CASSLMGVDEQYF
TGCGCCAGCAGCCTGATGGGGGTGGACGAGCAGTACTTC
>TRBV7-8|TRBJ1-2|TRBD1|few
CASSPAGTGAGGYTF
TGTGCCAGCAGTCCCGCCGGGACAGGGGCTGGTGGCTACACCTTC
>TRBV5-5|TRBJ2-7|-|few
CASSEAQVPSSYEQYF
TGTGCCAGCAGTGAAGCTCAGGTGCCTAGCTCCTACGAGCAGTACTTC
>TRBV19|TRBJ2-2|-|few
CASSTDRVGELFF
TGTGCCAGTAGTACGGACCGGGTCGGGGAGCTGTTTTTT
>TRBV2|TRBJ2-7|-|-
CASSFYRAGYEQYF
TGTGCCAGCAGTTTTTACAGGGCTGGCTACGAGCAGTACTTC
>TRBV2|TRBJ2-7|-|-
CASSYSSESSYEQYF
TGTGCCAGCAGTTACTCGTCCGAGAGCTCCTACGAGCAGTACTTC
>TRBV10-3|TRBJ1-5|-|-
CAISATGPNQPQHF
TGTGCCATCAGTGCGACGGGACCCAATCAGCCCCAGCATTTT